This T cell receptor beta chain stems from a study of T-cell memory formation after mild COVID-19. General study points: Contracting clones from day 15 to 85 had balanced CD4/CD8; later expanders favoured CD4+.

5'RACE primed at constant segments yielded TCR alpha and TCR beta cDNA libraries bearing sample barcodes and UMIs. A single record per CDR3 protein comes from TCRdb applying MiXCR to the 5' RACE reads. Among about 110,000 distinct CDR3 sequences listed, 15% to 20% were seen once. About this clonotype: Its antigen remains unknown.

V was trimmed by 2 bases and J by 4 bases, leaving 12 bases between them. Germline lookup yields CDR1 SGHRS and CDR2 YFSETQ. The CDR3 sequence is 14 residues long. This receptor was identified in a man aged 18 to 35 who had mild COVID-19 (a few samples of this study predate the infection). Cell type and time point are not known. V gene TRBV5-1 combines with J gene TRBJ1-2; D may be TRBD1 (5 bases). The sequencing sample was made of PBMCs or a T cell subset sorted from them (not recorded which). The CDR3 loop is CASSFGGSGYGYTF. The CDR3 DNA sequence: TGCGCCAGCAGCTTTGGGGGGAGTGGCTATGGCTACACCTTC.